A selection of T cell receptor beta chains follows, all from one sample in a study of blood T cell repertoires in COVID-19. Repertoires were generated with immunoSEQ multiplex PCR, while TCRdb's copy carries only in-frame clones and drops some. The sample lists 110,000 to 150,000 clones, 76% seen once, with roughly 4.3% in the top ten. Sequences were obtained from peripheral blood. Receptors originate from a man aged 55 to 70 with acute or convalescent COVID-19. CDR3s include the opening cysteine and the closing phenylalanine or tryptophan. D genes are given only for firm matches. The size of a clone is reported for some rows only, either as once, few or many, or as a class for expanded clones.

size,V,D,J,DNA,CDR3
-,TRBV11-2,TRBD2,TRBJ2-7,TGTGCCAGCAGCCCCTCGGGCGGACTAGCGGGAACCTACGAGCAGTACTTC,CASSPSGGLAGTYEQYF
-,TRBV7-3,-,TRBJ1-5,TGTGCCAGCTCAGCCACAGGGAGCAATCAGCCCCAGCATTTT,CASSATGSNQPQHF
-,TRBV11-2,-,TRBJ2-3,TGTGCCAGCAGCTTTACGGAGGCAGATACGCAGTATTTT,CASSFTEADTQYF
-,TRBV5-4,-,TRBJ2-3,TGTGCCAGCAGCTTGACAGGGAACAGTGCGGATACGCAGTATTTT,CASSLTGNSADTQYF
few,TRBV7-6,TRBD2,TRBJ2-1,TGTGCCAGCAGCAGGGACGCGACGGGACTAGCGGGAACTGAGCAGTTCTTC,CASSRDATGLAGTEQFF
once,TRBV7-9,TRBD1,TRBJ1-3,TGTGCCAGCAGCTCCCGGGACAGGGGAAACACCATATATTTT,CASSSRDRGNTIYF
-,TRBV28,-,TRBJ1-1,TGTGCCAGCAGTTTAAGGGAGCCGCCTGAAGCTTTCTTT,CASSLREPPEAFF
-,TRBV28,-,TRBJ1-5,TGTGCCAGCAGTTATCCCCAAAGCAATCAGCCCCAGCATTTT,CASSYPQSNQPQHF
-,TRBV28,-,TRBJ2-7,TGTGCCAGCAGGACAGGTGCCTACGAGCAGTACTTC,CASRTGAYEQYF
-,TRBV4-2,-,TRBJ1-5,TGTGCCAGCAGCCAAGAGGCGGGCAATCAGCCCCAGCATTTT,CASSQEAGNQPQHF
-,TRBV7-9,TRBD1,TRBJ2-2,TGTGCCAGCAGTAACCGACAGGGTGGAACCGGGGAGCTGTTTTTT,CASSNRQGGTGELFF
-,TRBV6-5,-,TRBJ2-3,TGTGCCAGCAGTTACCGGGAAAGCACAGATACGCAGTATTTT,CASSYRESTDTQYF
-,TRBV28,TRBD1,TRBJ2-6,TGTGCCAGCAAACAGGGGGCGGTTGGGGCCAACGTCCTGACTTTC,CASKQGAVGANVLTF
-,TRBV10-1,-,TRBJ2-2,TGCGCCAGCAGTGAGTCACGGTCCGGGGAGCTGTTTTTT,CASSESRSGELFF
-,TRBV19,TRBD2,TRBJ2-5,TGTGCCAGTAGTCACCGGCGGAGCGGGGGTGGAGAGACCCAGTACTTC,CASSHRRSGGGETQYF
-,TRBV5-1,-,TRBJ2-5,TGCGCCAGCAGCTTGGCCGGGGGTGCGACGGAGACCCAGTACTTC,CASSLAGGATETQYF